The rows below give T cell receptor beta chains drawn from one sample of a study of CD8+ T cells in alopecia areata. Measured with immunoSEQ multiplex PCR; TCRdb has only the in-frame clones, and not every one. The sample holds about 100,000 clones, about 40% seen once. Source: CD8+ T cells sorted from blood, taken at week 24, from a patient treated with tofacitinib. Receptor source: a human donor with alopecia areata. Both conserved end residues are part of each CDR3. D genes are given only for firm matches. Size tells how often a clone was seen (once, few, many) or the class of an expanded clone, and some rows leave it out.

>.|TRBJ1-4|TRBV5-4|.
TGTGCCAGCAGACATCGCGGGAGTGGGGAAAAACTGTTTTTT
CASRHRGSGEKLFF
>.|TRBJ1-2|TRBV30|TRBD1
TGTGCCTGGAGTGTCACCGGGACAGGGGATAGGGACACCTTC
CAWSVTGTGDRDTF
>.|TRBJ2-1|TRBV7-8|.
TGTGCCAGCAGCCCCTTGGGTAGCGTTCCCTACAATGAGCAGTTCTTC
CASSPLGSVPYNEQFF
>.|TRBJ1-1|TRBV4-3|.
TGCGCCAGCAGCCAAGGACAGATGAACACTGAAGCTTTCTTT
CASSQGQMNTEAFF
>.|TRBJ2-1|TRBV4-1|.
TGCGCCAGCAGCCAAGGGCCGGGGATAAGCTACAATGAGCAGTTCTTC
CASSQGPGISYNEQFF
>.|TRBJ2-7|TRBV29-1|TRBD1
TGCAGCGTTGAAGCCATGACAGGGAGCTCCTACGAGCAGTACTTC
CSVEAMTGSSYEQYF
>.|TRBJ2-1|TRBV30|TRBD2
TGTGCCTGGAACCGGCTAGCGGGAGATAATGAGCAGTTCTTC
CAWNRLAGDNEQFF
>.|TRBJ2-7|TRBV18|TRBD1
TGTGCCAGCTCCAGGACAGGGGAGCCCTACGAGCAGTACTTC
CASSRTGEPYEQYF
>few|TRBJ2-7|TRBV7-9|TRBD2
TGTGCCAGCAGCACAACTACTAGCGGGGGAACCTACGAGCAGTACTTC
CASSTTTSGGTYEQYF
>.|TRBJ2-7|TRBV27|.
TGTGCCAGCAGTTTAGGATCTCCCCCCTACGAGCAGTACTTC
CASSLGSPPYEQYF
>.|TRBJ2-2|TRBV7-2|TRBD1
TGTGCCAGCAGCTGGCCCGGGACAGATTTTCAAGGCTACACCGGGGAGCTGTTTTTT
CASSWPGTDFQGYTGELFF
>.|TRBJ2-6|TRBV7-3|.
TGTGCCAGCAGCCCTAAGGGACGGTGGAGCTCTGGGGCCAACGTCCTGACTTTC
CASSPKGRWSSGANVLTF
>.|TRBJ2-7|TRBV27|TRBD2
TGTGCCAGCAGTTGGGCGGGAGATGGAGGAGACGAGCAGTACTTC
CASSWAGDGGDEQYF
>.|TRBJ2-3|TRBV30|.
TGTGCCTGGAGTGTAAGTCTGACCCCAGATACGCAGTATTTT
CAWSVSLTPDTQYF
>few|TRBJ2-5|TRBV9|TRBD2
TGTGCCAGCTCCGAGACTAGCGGGAGGCAAGAGACCCAGTACTTC
CASSETSGRQETQYF
>few|TRBJ1-2|TRBV7-9|.
TGTGCCAGCAGCTTAGCACGGGCAACGAAGACTGCGGAGGGGTATGGCTACACCTTC
CASSLARATKTAEGYGYTF
>.|TRBJ2-7|TRBV4-3|TRBD1
TGCGCCAGCAGCCAACGGGACAGGGAAAGCTCCTACGAGCAGTACTTC
CASSQRDRESSYEQYF
>.|TRBJ1-5|TRBV27|.
TGTGCCAGCAGTAAGGGACTTGATCAGCCCCAGCATTTT
CASSKGLDQPQHF
>.|TRBJ2-7|TRBV19|TRBD2
TGTGCCACCTCTAGCGGGAGGTCCTACGAGCAGTACTTC
CATSSGRSYEQYF
>.|TRBJ2-7|TRBV7-9|.
TGTGCCAGCAGCTTAGGGGGTAGCGCCACCTACGAGCAGTACTTC
CASSLGGSATYEQYF
>.|TRBJ2-7|TRBV29-1|.
TGCAGCGTTGCTACCGCCTACGAGCAGTACTTC
CSVATAYEQYF
>few|TRBJ2-3|TRBV7-8|TRBD1
TGTGCCAGCAGCTTAGGGAACAGGGGCTACGTGGGCACAGATACGCAGTATTTT
CASSLGNRGYVGTDTQYF
>.|TRBJ1-5|TRBV7-9|.
TGTGCCAGCAGCTTGGGCAGGGCGGGTCAGCCCCAGCATTTT
CASSLGRAGQPQHF
>.|TRBJ1-1|TRBV7-8|.
TGTGCCAGCAGCTTTGGGTCGACAGCTTTCTTT
CASSFGSTAFF
>.|TRBJ1-5|TRBV6-5|TRBD1
TGTGCCAGCAGTCACAGGGGAAGTCAGCCCCAGCATTTT
CASSHRGSQPQHF
>once|TRBJ2-1|TRBV27|TRBD2
TGTGCCAGCAGTTTACTGGCGGGAGGTTTTGAGCAGTTCTTC
CASSLLAGGFEQFF
>.|TRBJ2-7|TRBV29-1|TRBD1
TGCAGCGTTGCGGGACAGGGCACAACTGAGCAGTACTTC
CSVAGQGTTEQYF
>few|TRBJ2-7|TRBV19|.
TGTGCCAGTACCCAGGGGGGCACCGCGCCACGCGAGCAGTACTTC
CASTQGGTAPREQYF
>few|TRBJ1-2|TRBV29-1|TRBD1
TGCAGCGTTTTCAAGGGGGCTTATGGCTACACCTTC
CSVFKGAYGYTF
>.|TRBJ2-3|TRBV15|.
TGTGCCACCAGCAGAGTAAGCGGAGATACGCAGTATTTT
CATSRVSGDTQYF
>.|TRBJ1-2|TRBV2|.
TGTGCCAGTACGGGTGAAGGACCCTATGGCTACACCTTC
CASTGEGPYGYTF
>medium-sized|TRBJ1-1|TRBV11-2|.
TGTGCCAGCAGCTTGGGTTCTGAAGCTTTCTTT
CASSLGSEAFF
>.|TRBJ1-1|TRBV27|TRBD1
TGTGCCAGCACCTACAGGGGAGGTGTCGATGAAGCTTTCTTT
CASTYRGGVDEAFF
>.|TRBJ2-1|TRBV4-3|.
TGCGCCAGCAGCCAAGGGCCAGGGCGCACCTACAATGAGCAGTTCTTC
CASSQGPGRTYNEQFF
>.|TRBJ2-2|TRBV15|TRBD1
TGTGCCACCAGCAGAGGAACAGGGGGGACCGGGGAGCTGTTTTTT
CATSRGTGGTGELFF
>.|TRBJ2-3|TRBV27|TRBD2
TGTGCCACGAACCCCAAGTTAGATAGCGGGAGTGACGGAGATACGCAGTATTTT
CATNPKLDSGSDGDTQYF
>.|TRBJ2-5|TRBV4-1|.
TGCGCCAGCAGCCGAGGCCTAGGAGAGACCCAGTACTTC
CASSRGLGETQYF
>.|TRBJ2-2|TRBV25-1|TRBD1
TGTGCCAGCAGTCCCCGGACAGGGTCGGGCGGGGAGCTGTTTTTT
CASSPRTGSGGELFF
>.|TRBJ2-7|TRBV9|.
TGTGCCAGCAGCCCCTCCGGGTCGAGGGCCTCCGAGCAGTACTTC
CASSPSGSRASEQYF
>.|TRBJ2-3|TRBV7-8|TRBD2
TGTGCCAGCAGCCTCAGGACTAGCGGGAGCTCAGATACGCAGTATTTT
CASSLRTSGSSDTQYF
>.|TRBJ2-1|TRBV4-1|.
TGCGCCAGCAGCCAAGGTTACAATGAGCAGTTCTTC
CASSQGYNEQFF
>.|TRBJ1-5|TRBV4-1|.
TGCGCCAGCAGCCATTTGGATGGCAATCAGCCCCAGCATTTT
CASSHLDGNQPQHF
>.|TRBJ2-5|TRBV7-9|TRBD1
TGTGCCAGCAGCGCCCCGACAGGGTCAGAGACCCAGTACTTC
CASSAPTGSETQYF
>.|TRBJ2-7|TRBV4-2|TRBD2
TGTGCCAGCAGCCAAGATATAGCGGGCTACGAGCAGTACTTC
CASSQDIAGYEQYF
>few|TRBJ2-7|TRBV11-2|.
TGTGCCAGCAGCTTAGGGACTACCGAGCAGTACTTC
CASSLGTTEQYF
>few|TRBJ1-4|TRBV5-1|.
TGCGCCAGCAGCTTGGGGCGAGGGGCTAATGAAAAACTGTTTTTT
CASSLGRGANEKLFF
>.|TRBJ2-1|TRBV20-1|.
TGCAGTGCTAGAGATCTCAATGAGCAGTTCTTC
CSARDLNEQFF
>.|TRBJ2-7|TRBV25-1|.
TGTGCCAGCTCAACCGGAGGGTACGAGCAGTACTTC
CASSTGGYEQYF
>few|TRBJ2-7|TRBV30|.
TGTGCCTGGAGTGCGACCTACGAGCAGTACTTC
CAWSATYEQYF
>.|TRBJ2-3|TRBV6-5|.
TGTGCCAGCAGTTACGACAGAAGCACAGATACGCAGTATTTT
CASSYDRSTDTQYF
>.|TRBJ2-6|TRBV4-1|.
TGCGCCAGCAGCCATAGGGAAGGGGCCAACGTCCTGACTTTC
CASSHREGANVLTF
>.|TRBJ2-2|TRBV11-1|.
TGTGCCAGCAGCTTAGTCAGGGTCGCCTTAGGCGGGGAGCTGTTTTTT
CASSLVRVALGGELFF
>.|TRBJ1-5|TRBV19|TRBD1
TGTGCCAGTAGTATGGGACAGTGGAGCAATCAGCCCCAGCATTTT
CASSMGQWSNQPQHF
>.|TRBJ2-1|TRBV4-1|.
TGCGCCAGCAGCCAAGAAGTCCTCTCCTACAATGAGCAGTTCTTC
CASSQEVLSYNEQFF
>few|TRBJ1-1|TRBV29-1|.
TGCAGCGTAAGGCATGCGGCAACTGAAGCTTTCTTT
CSVRHAATEAFF
>few|TRBJ2-1|TRBV7-2|.
TGTGCCAGCAGCCGAGATGGGGGGAGGTCCTACAATGAGCAGTTCTTC
CASSRDGGRSYNEQFF
>.|TRBJ1-1|TRBV9|TRBD1
TGTGCCAGCAGCGGGCCCGGGACAGGGCCTACAGCTTTCTTT
CASSGPGTGPTAFF
>.|TRBJ2-1|TRBV4-2|.
TGTGCCAGCAGCCAAGGGCGACAGGAGCAGTTCTTC
CASSQGRQEQFF
>once|TRBJ2-3|TRBV27|TRBD2
TGTGCCAGCAGGCTAGCGGTCCTCACAGATACGCAGTATTTT
CASRLAVLTDTQYF